These 14 T cell receptor beta chains were sequenced from one sample in a study of high-grade serous ovarian cancer treatment subgroups. Sequencing was performed with immunoSEQ multiplex PCR; in TCRdb, only in-frame clones are kept and a portion is missing. The table lists thousands of clones, just under 80% of them singletons. Tumor tissue was taken before any definitive surgery or chemotherapy was given. The specimen sequenced was tumor tissue. Receptors were obtained from a human donor with high-grade serous ovarian cancer.

CDR3 residues: CASSQRLAGIYNEQFF. DNA for the CDR3: TGCGCCAGCAGCCAGAGACTAGCGGGGATCTACAATGAGCAGTTCTTC. The genes are TRBV4-3 and TRBJ2-1; 11 bases are shared with TRBD2. CDR3 length: 16 amino acids. Losses at the gene ends were 3 bases for V and 3 bases for J; bases not matched to a gene: 4. CDR1 and CDR2 (germline): LGHNA, YSLEER.

The chain employs TRBV19 and TRBJ1-3, with D uncertain. V lost 3 bases to trimming and J lost 4 bases, with 10 bases between them. The CDR3 is 14 residues long. The germline CDR1 and CDR2 sequences are LNHDA and SQIVND (reference sequence). CDR3 nucleotides: TGTGCCAGTAGTATCCGGACGACGGGAAACACCATATATTTT. Protein: CASSIRTTGNTIYF.

In this sample, this clone turned up once. The chain uses TRBV9 and TRBJ2-5; 16 nucleotides agree with TRBD2. The CDR3 has 17 amino acids. V lost 3 bases to trimming and J lost 5 bases; unmatched junction nucleotides: 7. Germline V gene lookup returns CDR1 SGDLS and CDR2 YYNGEE. For the CDR3, the DNA is TGTGCCAGCAGCGCCGGGACTAGCGGGGGGGCCGTTGAGACCCAGTACTTC. Translating gives CASSAGTSGGAVETQYF.

In DNA form, the CDR3 reads TGCGCCAGCAGCTTGCTGGGAGGGGCTAGCGGGTTCACCGGGGAGCTGTTTTTT. This codes for CASSLLGGASGFTGELFF. This rearrangement joins TRBV5-1 to TRBJ2-2, with 8 bases identical to TRBD2. Germline V gene data show CDR1 as SGHRS and CDR2 as YFSETQ. There are 18 residues in the CDR3. The junction had 12 bases not matched to a gene; V was cut back by 1 base and J by 4 bases.

The rearrangement joins TRBV7-9 to TRBJ1-4; 10 nucleotides agree with TRBD1. With 6 bases clipped from V and 4 bases from J, the junction kept 8 bases outside the gene matches. The length of the CDR3 is 16 residues. Germline CDR1 SEHNR, CDR2 FQNEAQ (reference sequence). Here the CDR3 reads CASRPRQGAGNEKLFF. CDR3 DNA: TGTGCCAGCAGGCCCAGACAGGGGGCCGGTAATGAAAAACTGTTTTTT.

The V and J genes are TRBV11-2 and TRBJ2-5, with D tentatively TRBD2 (6 bases). The CDR3 has 14 amino acids. The V gene's germline CDR1 is SGHAT and CDR2 FQNNGV. Trimming took 3 bases from V and 1 from J, leaving 9 bases between them. This CDR3 reads CASSFGGFQETQYF. CDR3 nucleotide sequence: TGTGCCAGCAGCTTCGGGGGATTCCAAGAGACCCAGTACTTC.

The chain couples TRBV2 to TRBJ1-4, with a weak D call TRBD1 (6 bases). From germline, CDR1 is SNHLY and CDR2 FYNNEI. Trimming removed 6 bases from V and 2 bases from J, with 13 bases in between. CDR3 length equals 15 residues. CDR3 region: CASSDTGTTNEKLFF. In nucleotides, the CDR3 is TGTGCCAGCAGCGATACAGGGACTACTAATGAAAAACTGTTTTTT.

The chain has TRBV9 and TRBJ2-3; 9 bases are a match to TRBD2. The CDR3 spans 16 residues. The junction had 9 bases not matched to a gene; V was cut back by 5 bases and J by 2 bases. The germline V gene has CDR1 SGDLS and CDR2 YYNGEE. CDR3 in DNA: TGTGCCAGCAGTACGGGACTAGCTGACTACACAGATACGCAGTATTTT. Amino acids: CASSTGLADYTDTQYF.

This clone was counted only a few times. The chain combines TRBV7-3 with TRBJ2-1; D is unclear. Looked up from germline, CDR1 is SGHTA and CDR2 is FQGTGA. V dropped 1 base and J dropped 0 bases, with 7 bases sitting between them. This CDR3 region has 15 residues. DNA of the CDR3: TGTGCCAGCAGCTTAAATCCGTCCTCCTACAATGAGCAGTTCTTC. Protein: CASSLNPSSYNEQFF.

The rearrangement joins TRBV19 to TRBJ1-5, with D hard to call. This CDR3 contains 12 residues. The V end was cut by 1 base, the J end by 6 bases, with 4 bases between. Looked up from germline, CDR1 is LNHDA and CDR2 is SQIVND (reference sequence). The CDR3 region is CASSIGVQPQHF. DNA of the CDR3: TGTGCCAGTAGTATAGGAGTTCAGCCCCAGCATTTT. Variable domain in full (rest from reference TRBV19 and TRBJ1-5): DGGITQSPKYLFRKEGQNVTLSCEQNLNHDAMYWYRQDPGQGLRLIYYSQIVNDFQKGDIAEGYSVSREKKESFPLTVTSAQKNPTAFYLCASSIGVQPQHFGDGTRLSIL.

This chain uses TRBV2 with TRBJ1-1, with 8 bases identical to TRBD1. The CDR3 has 13 residues. V lost 10 bases, J lost 11 bases, and 15 bases stayed unmatched. The germline gives CDR1 SNHLY, CDR2 FYNNEI. CDR3 nucleotides: TGTGCCACCCGGACAGGGAGGGCTGTAGATGCTTTCTTT. Protein product: CATRTGRAVDAFF.

This clone was recorded once. The chain carries TRBV2 and TRBJ2-3, with a weak D call TRBD1 (6 bases). The CDR3 totals 16 residues. Germline CDR1 reads SNHLY; CDR2 reads FYNNEI. V was shortened by 7 bases and J by 2 bases, with 19 bases between the two germline ends. CDR3: CASTQLQGANTDTQYF. The CDR3, as DNA: TGTGCCAGCACGCAACTACAGGGCGCGAACACAGATACGCAGTATTTT.

The chain is built from TRBV5-6 and TRBJ1-2, with D perhaps matching TRBD1 (6 bases). Germline assignment: CDR1 SGHDT and CDR2 YYEEEE. Trimming left V 1 base short and J 3 bases short, with 13 bases between. CDR3 length equals 15 residues. The CDR3 spells CASSLMAQGYYGYTF. The DNA of the CDR3 is TGTGCCAGCAGCTTGATGGCACAGGGCTACTATGGCTACACCTTC.

The rearrangement joins TRBV28 to TRBJ1-5; D is perhaps TRBD1 (5 bases). Germline V gene data show CDR1 as MDHEN and CDR2 as SYDVKM. The germline V and J ends were trimmed by 6 bases and 0 bases, with 9 bases remaining between them. The CDR3 is 14 residues long. The CDR3 is CASSGGTSNQPQHF. In nucleotides, the CDR3 is TGTGCCAGCAGCGGGGGAACTAGCAATCAGCCCCAGCATTTT.